These T cell receptor beta chains were read from a single sample in a study of T cells in Graves' hyperthyroidism and ophthalmopathy. TCRdb passed the multiplex PCR reads through MiXCR, listing each CDR3 protein once. The table includes fewer than 350,000 distinct CDR3 sequences, roughly 19% detected once. Material: blood. Receptor source: a man aged 50 to 60 with Graves' ophthalmopathy. Each CDR3 is given with its conserved first and last residue. A D gene is named only where the DNA matches it firmly. Expanded clones get a size class; other rows say once, few or many, or leave the size out.

D gene: .; V gene: TRBV28; clone size: few; J gene: TRBJ2-7; CDR3 protein: CASSSPPYEQYF; CDR3 DNA: TGTGCCAGCAGCTCACCCCCCTACGAGCAGTACTTC
D gene: .; V gene: TRBV19; clone size: .; J gene: TRBJ1-5; CDR3 protein: CASSIIGVNQPQHF; CDR3 DNA: TGTGCCAGTAGTATCATAGGGGTCAATCAGCCCCAGCATTTT
D gene: TRBD2; V gene: TRBV7-3; clone size: .; J gene: TRBJ2-3; CDR3 protein: CASSLTGGTTDTQYF; CDR3 DNA: TGTGCCAGCAGCTTAACGGGAGGGACCACAGATACGCAGTATTTT
D gene: TRBD2; V gene: TRBV27; clone size: many; J gene: TRBJ2-7; CDR3 protein: CASSFTSGRALPEQYF; CDR3 DNA: TGTGCCAGCAGTTTCACTAGCGGGAGGGCCCTCCCCGAGCAGTACTTC
D gene: .; V gene: TRBV3-1; clone size: .; J gene: TRBJ1-1; CDR3 protein: CAGSRDGRLNTEAFF; CDR3 DNA: TGTGCCGGCAGCCGCGACGGACGGCTGAACACTGAAGCTTTCTTT
D gene: .; V gene: TRBV11-1; clone size: many; J gene: TRBJ2-3; CDR3 protein: CASSKGLPDTQYF; CDR3 DNA: TGTGCCAGCAGCAAGGGACTGCCAGATACGCAGTATTTT
D gene: .; V gene: TRBV18; clone size: .; J gene: TRBJ2-3; CDR3 protein: CASSPSTPRVQYF; CDR3 DNA: TGTGCCAGCTCACCATCCACTCCCAGGGTGCAGTATTTT
D gene: TRBD2; V gene: TRBV14; clone size: many; J gene: TRBJ2-1; CDR3 protein: CASSPPGAGEYNEQFF; CDR3 DNA: TGTGCCAGCAGCCCCCCCGGGGCGGGGGAATACAATGAGCAGTTCTTC
D gene: .; V gene: TRBV5-1; clone size: .; J gene: TRBJ1-4; CDR3 protein: CASSLAGMMNEKLFF; CDR3 DNA: TGCGCCAGCAGCTTGGCGGGCATGATGAATGAAAAACTGTTTTTT
D gene: .; V gene: TRBV20-1; clone size: .; J gene: TRBJ1-6; CDR3 protein: CSASSSGTPHSPLHF; CDR3 DNA: TGCAGTGCTAGTAGTTCCGGGACCCCGCATTCACCCCTCCACTTT
D gene: .; V gene: TRBV12-3/TRBV12-4; clone size: many; J gene: TRBJ2-5; CDR3 protein: CASSVSGTQYF; CDR3 DNA: TGTGCCAGCAGTGTGTCTGGGACCCAGTACTTC
D gene: .; V gene: TRBV28; clone size: many; J gene: TRBJ2-2; CDR3 protein: CASKKRGANTGELFF; CDR3 DNA: TGTGCCAGCAAGAAGAGGGGGGCGAACACCGGGGAGCTGTTTTTT
D gene: .; V gene: TRBV11-2; clone size: many; J gene: TRBJ2-2; CDR3 protein: CASSLDRIGELFF; CDR3 DNA: TGTGCCAGCAGCTTAGATCGAATCGGGGAGCTGTTTTTT
D gene: .; V gene: TRBV13; clone size: many; J gene: TRBJ1-1; CDR3 protein: CASSPPSAGGDTEAFF; CDR3 DNA: TGTGCCAGCAGCCCACCCTCTGCTGGGGGAGACACTGAAGCTTTCTTT
D gene: .; V gene: TRBV6-1; clone size: .; J gene: TRBJ1-2; CDR3 protein: CASKPEGVNYGYTF; CDR3 DNA: TGTGCCAGCAAGCCCGAGGGGGTGAACTATGGCTACACCTTC
D gene: .; V gene: TRBV5-5; clone size: many; J gene: TRBJ2-3; CDR3 protein: CASTRWGQGGDTQYF; CDR3 DNA: TGTGCCAGCACCCGTTGGGGTCAGGGTGGAGATACGCAGTATTTT
D gene: .; V gene: TRBV10-2; clone size: many; J gene: TRBJ1-5; CDR3 protein: CASSPGSSYQPQHF; CDR3 DNA: TGCGCCAGCAGCCCCGGGAGCTCCTATCAGCCCCAGCATTTT
D gene: .; V gene: TRBV20-1; clone size: .; J gene: TRBJ1-6; CDR3 protein: CSASWGSDSPLHF; CDR3 DNA: TGCAGTGCCAGCTGGGGTTCGGATTCACCCCTCCACTTT
D gene: .; V gene: TRBV28; clone size: .; J gene: TRBJ1-5; CDR3 protein: CAGSFLRVDQPQHF; CDR3 DNA: TGTGCCGGCAGTTTTCTCAGGGTCGATCAGCCCCAGCATTTT
D gene: .; V gene: TRBV5-1; clone size: many; J gene: TRBJ2-7; CDR3 protein: CASSQVGGPLSYEQYF; CDR3 DNA: TGCGCCAGCAGCCAGGTGGGCGGGCCCCTCTCCTACGAGCAGTACTTC
D gene: .; V gene: TRBV7-2; clone size: once; J gene: TRBJ2-3; CDR3 protein: CASSLAHRADTQYF; CDR3 DNA: TGTGCCAGCAGCTTAGCGCACAGGGCAGATACGCAGTATTTT
D gene: .; V gene: TRBV20-1; clone size: .; J gene: TRBJ2-5; CDR3 protein: CSATRGFQETQYF; CDR3 DNA: TGCAGTGCTACCCGGGGATTCCAAGAGACCCAGTACTTC
D gene: TRBD2; V gene: TRBV19; clone size: few; J gene: TRBJ2-5; CDR3 protein: CASRTSGQETQYF; CDR3 DNA: TGTGCCAGTCGGACTAGCGGCCAAGAGACCCAGTACTTC
D gene: .; V gene: TRBV28; clone size: few; J gene: TRBJ1-1; CDR3 protein: CASSWDRDTAFF; CDR3 DNA: TGTGCCAGCAGCTGGGACCGTGATACAGCTTTCTTT
D gene: .; V gene: TRBV5-1; clone size: .; J gene: TRBJ2-3; CDR3 protein: CASSLDRPGTDTQYF; CDR3 DNA: TGCGCCAGCAGCTTAGACAGACCTGGCACAGATACGCAGTATTTT
D gene: .; V gene: TRBV24-1; clone size: .; J gene: TRBJ1-5; CDR3 protein: CATCDPGHPEGNQPQHF; CDR3 DNA: TGTGCCACCTGTGACCCGGGACACCCAGAGGGCAATCAGCCCCAGCATTTT
D gene: .; V gene: TRBV18; clone size: many; J gene: TRBJ2-3; CDR3 protein: CASSPGRTTDTQYF; CDR3 DNA: TGTGCCAGCTCACCGGGACGGACCACAGATACGCAGTATTTT
D gene: .; V gene: TRBV28; clone size: .; J gene: TRBJ1-3; CDR3 protein: CASSFSGLLSSGNTIYF; CDR3 DNA: TGTGCCAGCAGTTTCTCAGGCCTCCTCAGCTCTGGAAACACCATATATTTT
D gene: .; V gene: TRBV30; clone size: many; J gene: TRBJ2-1; CDR3 protein: CAWSISVFANEQFF; CDR3 DNA: TGTGCCTGGAGTATCAGCGTCTTTGCCAATGAGCAGTTCTTC
D gene: TRBD1; V gene: TRBV11-2; clone size: few; J gene: TRBJ2-5; CDR3 protein: CASSSWTGDQETQYF; CDR3 DNA: TGTGCCAGCAGCTCCTGGACAGGAGACCAAGAGACCCAGTACTTC
D gene: TRBD1; V gene: TRBV9; clone size: .; J gene: TRBJ1-1; CDR3 protein: CASSVFDRVKDTEAFF; CDR3 DNA: TGTGCCAGCAGCGTATTCGACAGGGTTAAGGACACTGAAGCTTTCTTT
D gene: .; V gene: TRBV20-1; clone size: .; J gene: TRBJ1-5; CDR3 protein: CSAGGRAPTVEPQHF; CDR3 DNA: TGCAGTGCTGGGGGGCGGGCCCCTACCGTAGAGCCCCAGCATTTT
D gene: .; V gene: TRBV24-1; clone size: .; J gene: TRBJ1-6; CDR3 protein: CATSRTVNSPLHF; CDR3 DNA: TGTGCCACCAGCCGGACAGTTAATTCACCCCTCCACTTT
D gene: TRBD1; V gene: TRBV5-4; clone size: .; J gene: TRBJ2-4; CDR3 protein: CASSSRQGSNIQYF; CDR3 DNA: TGTGCCAGCAGCTCGAGACAGGGGTCCAACATTCAGTACTTC
D gene: .; V gene: TRBV20-1; clone size: many; J gene: TRBJ1-4; CDR3 protein: CSARQWGEKLFF; CDR3 DNA: TGCAGTGCTCGACAGTGGGGAGAAAAACTGTTTTTT
D gene: .; V gene: TRBV9; clone size: .; J gene: TRBJ2-1; CDR3 protein: CASSVATERNEQFF; CDR3 DNA: TGTGCCAGCAGCGTAGCTACTGAGCGCAATGAGCAGTTCTTC
D gene: .; V gene: TRBV11-2; clone size: .; J gene: TRBJ2-4; CDR3 protein: CASSLGGISAKNIQYF; CDR3 DNA: TGTGCCAGCAGCTTGGGGGGAATATCAGCCAAAAACATTCAGTACTTC
D gene: TRBD1; V gene: TRBV5-4; clone size: few; J gene: TRBJ1-3; CDR3 protein: CASSRDRGNTIYF; CDR3 DNA: TGTGCCAGCAGTAGGGACAGGGGAAACACCATATATTTT
D gene: .; V gene: TRBV2; clone size: .; J gene: TRBJ1-1; CDR3 protein: CASSEIGHILPEAFF; CDR3 DNA: TGTGCCAGCAGTGAGATAGGACATATACTACCTGAAGCTTTCTTT
D gene: .; V gene: TRBV30; clone size: many; J gene: TRBJ1-1; CDR3 protein: CAWSVWENTEAFF; CDR3 DNA: TGTGCCTGGAGTGTGTGGGAAAACACTGAAGCTTTCTTT
D gene: TRBD2; V gene: TRBV19; clone size: .; J gene: TRBJ2-3; CDR3 protein: CASSMTSGSIADTQYF; CDR3 DNA: TGTGCCAGTAGTATGACTAGCGGGAGTATAGCAGATACGCAGTATTTT
D gene: TRBD2; V gene: TRBV7-3; clone size: .; J gene: TRBJ2-1; CDR3 protein: CASSNRGGSTGEQFF; CDR3 DNA: TGTGCCAGCAGCAACCGTGGCGGGAGCACTGGTGAGCAGTTCTTC
D gene: .; V gene: TRBV6-2/TRBV6-3; clone size: .; J gene: TRBJ2-7; CDR3 protein: CASGLQSSYEQYF; CDR3 DNA: TGTGCCAGCGGACTCCAGAGCTCCTACGAGCAGTACTTC
D gene: TRBD2; V gene: TRBV7-2; clone size: few; J gene: TRBJ2-5; CDR3 protein: CASSYGTRQETQYF; CDR3 DNA: TGTGCCAGCAGCTACGGGACTAGACAAGAGACCCAGTACTTC